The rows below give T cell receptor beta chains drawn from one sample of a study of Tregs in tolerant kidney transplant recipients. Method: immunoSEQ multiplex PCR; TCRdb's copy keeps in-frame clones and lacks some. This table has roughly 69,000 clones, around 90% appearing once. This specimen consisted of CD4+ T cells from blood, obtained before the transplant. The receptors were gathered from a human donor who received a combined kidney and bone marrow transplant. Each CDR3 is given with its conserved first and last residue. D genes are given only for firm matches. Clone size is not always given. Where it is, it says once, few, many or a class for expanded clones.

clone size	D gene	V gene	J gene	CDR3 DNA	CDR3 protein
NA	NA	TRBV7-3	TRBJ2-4	TGTGCCAGCAGCTCCGGGGGACCGTCGGATCAGTACTTC	CASSSGGPSDQYF
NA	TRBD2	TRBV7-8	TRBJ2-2	TGTGCCAGCAGCTCCGGACTAGCTACCGGGGAGCTGTTTTTT	CASSSGLATGELFF
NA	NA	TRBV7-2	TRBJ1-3	TGTGCCAGCAGCGGAGGTAACTCTGGAAACACCATATATTTT	CASSGGNSGNTIYF
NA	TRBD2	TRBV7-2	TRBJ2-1	TGTGCCAGCAGCTTGTATGTGACTAGCGGGAACCATGAGCAGTTCTTC	CASSLYVTSGNHEQFF
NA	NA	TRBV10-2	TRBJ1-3	TGCGCCAGCGGCCCGGCCCTAGGCTCTGGAAACACCATATATTTT	CASGPALGSGNTIYF
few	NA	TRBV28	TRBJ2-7	TGTGCCAGCACCGGGAACTACGAGCAGTACTTC	CASTGNYEQYF
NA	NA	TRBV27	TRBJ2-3	TGTGCCAGCAGGGTTGGAGGTGGAATCACAGATACGCAGTATTTT	CASRVGGGITDTQYF
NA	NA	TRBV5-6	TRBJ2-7	TGTGCCAGCAGCCCCCGGGGGAGGTACGAGCAGTACTTC	CASSPRGRYEQYF
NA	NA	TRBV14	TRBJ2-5	TGTGCCAGCAGCCAAAGCCCCCTGCGCGAGACCCAGTACTTC	CASSQSPLRETQYF
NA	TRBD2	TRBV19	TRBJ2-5	TGTGCCAGTAGTAAGCGGGATTTAGGGGAGACCCAGTACTTC	CASSKRDLGETQYF
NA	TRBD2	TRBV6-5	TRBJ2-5	TGTGCCAGCAGTTACAGCGGGACTCAAGAGACCCAGTACTTC	CASSYSGTQETQYF
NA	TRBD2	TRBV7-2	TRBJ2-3	TGTGCCAGCAGCTCAGGACTAGCGTGGACAGATACGCAGTATTTT	CASSSGLAWTDTQYF
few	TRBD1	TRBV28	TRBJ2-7	TGTGCCAGCAGTTTAGGGACAGCCTCCTACGAGCAGTACTTC	CASSLGTASYEQYF
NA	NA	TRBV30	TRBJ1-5	TGTGCCTGGAGTGAATCAGGGGTTCGGCCCCAGCATTTT	CAWSESGVRPQHF
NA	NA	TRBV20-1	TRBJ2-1	TGCAGGGCTCAGGGTTACAATGAGCAGTTCTTC	CRAQGYNEQFF
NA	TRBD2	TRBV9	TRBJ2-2	TGTGCCAGCAGCACACGACTAGCGGGAGGACCGAACACCGGGGAGCTGTTTTTT	CASSTRLAGGPNTGELFF
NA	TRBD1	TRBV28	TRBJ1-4	TGTGCCAGCAGTCCAGGGGGCATGGCTAATGAAAAACTGTTTTTT	CASSPGGMANEKLFF
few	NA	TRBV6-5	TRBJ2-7	TGTGCCAGCAGTGGGCTAGCCGACGAGCAGTACTTC	CASSGLADEQYF
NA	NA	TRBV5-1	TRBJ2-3	TGCGCCAGCAGCTTGAGTCTAGCGTCAGATACGCAGTATTTT	CASSLSLASDTQYF
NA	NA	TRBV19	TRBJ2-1	TGTGCCAGTAGTACGGGACATGGAGGCAATGAGCAGTTCTTC	CASSTGHGGNEQFF
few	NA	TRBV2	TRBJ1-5	TGTGCCAGCAGTGAAGCGCGGGGGTCTCAGCCCCAGCATTTT	CASSEARGSQPQHF
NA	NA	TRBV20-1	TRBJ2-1	TGCAGTGCTAGGGCCTGGAATGAGCAGTTCTTC	CSARAWNEQFF
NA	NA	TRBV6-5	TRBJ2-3	TGTGCCAGCAGTCCTACGACCGGGACTGCTTATACGCAGTATTTT	CASSPTTGTAYTQYF
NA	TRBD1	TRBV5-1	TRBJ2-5	TGCGCCAGCAGCTTGGACAGGGGTGGAGAGACCCAGTACTTC	CASSLDRGGETQYF
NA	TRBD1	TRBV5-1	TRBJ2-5	TGCGCCAGCAGCTTGGCAGGGACAGGGTACGGCGAGACCCAGTACTTC	CASSLAGTGYGETQYF
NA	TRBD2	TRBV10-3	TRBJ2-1	TGTGCCATCAGTTATCCCCCAGGTTTAGCGGGAGGCCCCCACAATGAGCAGTTCTTC	CAISYPPGLAGGPHNEQFF
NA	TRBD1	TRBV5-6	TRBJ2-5	TGTGCCAGCAGCCGGGACAGGGGCCAAGAGACCCAGTACTTC	CASSRDRGQETQYF
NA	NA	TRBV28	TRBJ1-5	TGTGCCAGCAGCACAGGGTATAATCAGCCCCAGCATTTT	CASSTGYNQPQHF
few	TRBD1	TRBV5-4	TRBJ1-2	TGTGCCAGCAGCTCTGCTGGGACAGGGGATCATGGCTACACCTTC	CASSSAGTGDHGYTF
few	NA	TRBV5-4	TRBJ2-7	TGTGCCACCCGGGGGCAGGGGGACGAGCAGTACTTC	CATRGQGDEQYF
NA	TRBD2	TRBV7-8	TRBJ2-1	TGTGCCAGCAGCTTCGGGACTAGTCGCCATGAGCAGTTCTTC	CASSFGTSRHEQFF
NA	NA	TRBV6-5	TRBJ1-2	TGTGCCAGCAGTTACTCGCGAGGGAACTATGGCTACACCTTC	CASSYSRGNYGYTF
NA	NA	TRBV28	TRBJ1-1	TGTGCCAGCAGTTATTCAGGGGACACTGAAGCTTTCTTT	CASSYSGDTEAFF
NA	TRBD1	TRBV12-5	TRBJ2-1	TGTGCTAGTGCCATAGGACAGGCCTACAATGAGCAGTTCTTC	CASAIGQAYNEQFF
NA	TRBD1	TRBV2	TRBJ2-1	TGTGCCAGCCTTGGGACAGGGGACCATGAGCAGTTCTTC	CASLGTGDHEQFF
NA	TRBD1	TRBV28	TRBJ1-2	TGTGCCAGCAGCAGAACAGGGGTGTCGTATGGCTACACCTTC	CASSRTGVSYGYTF
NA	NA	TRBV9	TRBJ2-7	TGTGCCAGCAGCGTACGAGGTATCCGGTACGAGCAGTACTTC	CASSVRGIRYEQYF
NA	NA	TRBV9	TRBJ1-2	TGTGCCAGCAGCATAGGGAGGAGCTATGGCTACACCTTC	CASSIGRSYGYTF
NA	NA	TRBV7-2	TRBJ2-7	TGTGCCAGCAGCCCTTTTAGTCTCTCCTACGAGCAGTACTTC	CASSPFSLSYEQYF
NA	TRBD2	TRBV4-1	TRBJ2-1	TGCGCCAGCAGCCAAGAGAGGAGCGGGAGGGCTCCAGGGTCCTACAATGAGCAGTTCTTC	CASSQERSGRAPGSYNEQFF
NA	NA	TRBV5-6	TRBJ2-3	TGTGCCAGCAGGGGGACTCTTTCGTCAGATACGCAGTATTTT	CASRGTLSSDTQYF
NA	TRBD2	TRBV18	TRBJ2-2	TGTGCCAGCTCACGCCAAATACTAGCGGGAGGCCGGGGGAACACCGGGGAGCTGTTTTTT	CASSRQILAGGRGNTGELFF
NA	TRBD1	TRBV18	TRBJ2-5	TGTGCCAGCTCACTCAGACAGGGGGAGACCCAGTACTTC	CASSLRQGETQYF
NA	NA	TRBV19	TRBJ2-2	TGTGCCAGCCGGCAGGGTTCCGGGAGCACCGGGGAGCTGTTTTTT	CASRQGSGSTGELFF
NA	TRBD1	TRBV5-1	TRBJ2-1	TGCGCCAGCAGGATGTCCCCGGGGGACAGGGTGGGGGAGCAGTTCTTC	CASRMSPGDRVGEQFF
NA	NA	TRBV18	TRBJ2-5	TGTGCCAGCTCACCACAGGGACACCCAGAGACCCAGTACTTC	CASSPQGHPETQYF
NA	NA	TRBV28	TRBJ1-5	TGTGCCAGCAGGTATGCTGTGCGGGGAGGGTTAGGCAATCAGCCCCAGCATTTT	CASRYAVRGGLGNQPQHF